The source of this T cell receptor (beta chain) is a study of T cells after yellow fever vaccination. Study-level points and caveats: Contamination by abundant bulk-population clonotypes could be present in FACS-sorted repertoires. Some clonotypes were seen in both the CD4 and the CD8 compartments. These made up a small share and likely arose from convergent recombination. Post-booster samples contained most primary-vaccination clones (approximately 95% CD4, approximately 88% CD8).

As for this clonotype: No antigen is known for it.

This CDR3 is 15 amino acids long. The germline CDR1 and CDR2 sequences are SGHRS and YFSETQ. V was pared by 4 bases and J by 4 bases, with 16 bases between. In TCRdb, the 5' RACE reads were re-called with MiXCR into one record per CDR3 protein. The sample holds some 350,000 distinct CDR3 sequences, 3% to 4.5% seen once. The sample was PBMCs, taken 5 days after the yellow fever booster vaccination. The V and J genes are TRBV5-1 and TRBJ2-3; the D is unclear. The receptor's source is a man between 18 and 29 years old who received the YFV17D yellow fever vaccine. The chain's CDR3 is CASSRAATTADTQYF. The CDR3 DNA follows: TGCGCCAGCAGCCGGGCCGCCACGACTGCAGATACGCAGTATTTT.